This paragraph covers one T cell receptor beta chain sequence. Its antigen remains unknown. A much larger clone sits a single nucleotide away, making a read error possible. The data derive from a study of blood T cells in healthy people across ages. Study-wide results and limits: When set beside aged donors, long-lived donors presented more naive CD4+ cells and higher diversity.

The CDR3 consists of 13 residues. The germline V gene has CDR1 MNHEY and CDR2 SVGAGI. The use of a sample-barcoded 5' primer and a J-beta primer mix characterized a second PCR of roughly 6 to 12 cycles. The template-switch adaptor was a 5' adaptor with 12 random nucleotides. It tagged each cDNA molecule. TCRdb processed the 5' RACE reads anew with MiXCR; each CDR3 protein has one entry. This sample has approximately 960,000 distinct CDR3 sequences, with almost 30% found just once. These data were likewise used in another study, on T cells of mothers and their children. That study reports: Barcodes for each sample and 2-4 random nucleotides were added by the M1S primer used in the second PCR. Related mother-child pairs shared marginally more repertoire than unrelated pairs, though not significantly.

The J gene is TRBJ2-5, the V gene TRBV6-5; no clear D gene. This sequence was found in a woman in her thirties or forties in good health. Specimen: blood. The CDR3 spells CAGSYGHQETQYF. The CDR3 DNA reads TGTGCCGGCAGTTACGGCCACCAAGAGACCCAGTACTTC.